Below, 21 T cell receptor beta chains from the same sample are listed, as sequenced in a study of metastatic and nonmetastatic thyroid tumors. TCRdb redid the clone calls on the PCR reads using MiXCR. The data contain some 21,000 clones, approximately 25% of them singletons. Prior to thyroid surgery, none of the patients had received any treatment. Sequencing used tumor tissue. The receptors come from a female donor with papillary thyroid cancer or a benign thyroid nodule (not recorded which). Some clones in this sample may be carry-over from other donors' samples.

Only a few counts were recorded for this clone. J is TRBJ2-1 and V is TRBV6-6, with 10 bases identical to TRBD2. The germline CDR1 and CDR2 sequences are MNHNY and SVGAGI (reference sequence). CDR3 size: 16 residues. J was trimmed by 7 bases and V by 2 bases; bases with no gene match: 8. CDR3 amino acids: CASSYPRLAGVNEQFF. In DNA, the CDR3 is TGTGCCAGCAGTTACCCCCGGCTAGCGGGAGTGAATGAGCAGTTCTTC.

This clone was seen only once. The junction differs from germline at one of its ends, possibly a read error. The rearrangement links TRBV7-2 to TRBJ2-4, with D unclear. This CDR3 contains 17 residues. Germline V gene lookup returns CDR1 SGHTA and CDR2 FQGNSA. In DNA, the CDR3 is TGTGCCAGCAGCCTCTCGGGCTTCCAACATCAAAAAATCATTCAGTACTTC. Translation gives CASSLSGFQHQKIIQYF. Variable domain in full (rest from reference TRBV7-2 and TRBJ2-4): GAGVSQSPSNKVTEKGKDVELRCDPISGHTALYWYRQSLGQGLEFLIYFQGNSAPDKSGLPSDRFSAERTGGSVSTLTIQRTQQEDSAVYLCASSLSGFQHQKIIQYFGAGTRLSVL.

The chain couples TRBV27 to TRBJ2-1, with D possibly being TRBD1 (5 bases). Germline V gene data show CDR1 as MNHEY and CDR2 as SMNVEV (reference sequence). CDR3 length: 17 residues. The germline V and J ends were trimmed by 6 bases and 3 bases, with 21 bases remaining between them. Here the CDR3 DNA reads TGTGCCAGCAGCTCTACAGGTGCACTCCTTGTCTACAATGAGCAGTTCTTC. Protein sequence: CASSSTGALLVYNEQFF.

Many counts were recorded for this clone. The chain recombines TRBV6-1 with TRBJ1-2, with a possible D match to TRBD1 (6 bases). This CDR3 comprises 15 residues. V was trimmed by 5 bases and J by 2 bases, leaving 15 bases between them. Germline V gene data show CDR1 as MNHNS and CDR2 as SASEGT. The CDR3 nucleotides read TGTGCCAGCAGTACGGGGGGGGCGGGGAACTATGGCTACACCTTC. Protein sequence: CASSTGGAGNYGYTF.

This clone was detected ten times or more. The genes are TRBV5-6 and TRBJ2-7, with 7 bases identical to TRBD1. This CDR3 contains 14 residues. Germline assignment: CDR1 SGHDT and CDR2 YYEEEE. V lost 2 bases and J lost 3; bases outside the gene matches: 5. In nucleotides, the CDR3 is TGTGCCAGCAGCTTATGGGACAGCCGCTACGAGCAGTACTTC. It translates to CASSLWDSRYEQYF.

Many counts were recorded for this clone. This specimen includes other DNA sequences encoding the same CDR3. The chain is built from TRBV5-1 and TRBJ2-1; 9 nucleotides agree with TRBD2. This CDR3 contains 17 residues. The V and J ends lost 3 bases and 5 bases, in that order; junction bases with no gene match: 12. CDR1 and CDR2 (germline): SGHRS, YFSETQ. CDR3 DNA sequence: TGCGCCAGCAGCTCCCGGTCGGGGCGGGGGGGAAACAATGAGCAGTTCTTC. Translating gives CASSSRSGRGGNNEQFF.

The table lists this clone with a few counts. A junction boundary mismatches the germline segment, possibly from a read error. This rearrangement joins TRBV6-2 or TRBV6-3 to TRBJ2-7; unclear D gene. The CDR3 runs to 12 residues. CDR1 MNHEY and CDR2 SVGEGT come from the germline V gene. The CDR3 protein is CASCYLNYEHYF. CDR3 bases: TGTGCCAGCTGTTACCTGAATTACGAGCACTACTTC.

Written as DNA, the CDR3 is TGTGCCAGCAGTTTTGGGGACAGCCAAGAGACCCAGTACTTC. Encoded protein: CASSFGDSQETQYF. The chain carries TRBV28 and TRBJ2-5, with 7 bases fitting TRBD1. This CDR3 is built from 14 residues. V gave up 3 bases and J gave up 1 base; unmatched junction bases: 2. The germline gives CDR1 MDHEN, CDR2 SYDVKM.

The chain's CDR3 is CSARTSGDTQYF. The CDR3, as DNA: TGCAGTGCCAGGACTAGCGGAGATACGCAGTATTTT. The chain combines TRBV20-1 with TRBJ2-3; 10 nucleotides match TRBD2. Trimming cost V 6 bases and J 5 bases; bases outside gene matches: 2. The CDR3 is 12 residues long. Germline V CDR1 and CDR2: DFQATT, SNEGSKA (reference sequence).

This clone came up many times. The V call is TRBV4-2, the J call TRBJ2-5; D gene ambiguous. This CDR3 has 13 residues. The germline V and J ends were trimmed by 0 bases and 5 bases, with 7 bases remaining between them. The germline V gene encodes CDR1 LGHNA and CDR2 YNFKEQ. The CDR3 bases are TGTGCCAGCAGCCAAGACGTCTGGGAGACCCAGTACTTC. It translates to CASSQDVWETQYF.

The V and J genes are TRBV5-1 and TRBJ1-4; D is unclear. The length of the CDR3 is 15 residues. CDR1 and CDR2 (germline): SGHRS, YFSETQ. Trimming took 2 bases from V and 7 from J, leaving 15 bases between them. CDR3 bases: TGCGCCAGCAGCTTTGCCGATAGTGGAGGTGAAAAACTGTTTTTT. Its protein product is CASSFADSGGEKLFF.

This clone came up a few times. The chain carries TRBV28 and TRBJ1-5, with no clear D. The CDR3 spans 16 residues. Germline V gene data show CDR1 as MDHEN and CDR2 as SYDVKM. Trimming removed 5 bases at V and 1 base at J, with 15 bases between. The CDR3 DNA sequence: TGTGCCAGCAGTCTAGGGTCTGGCGGAAGCAATCAGCCCCAGCATTTT. Protein sequence: CASSLGSGGSNQPQHF.

The chain employs TRBV19 and TRBJ1-5; no firm D call. The CDR3 covers 15 residues. Trimming removed 1 base from V and 0 bases from J, with 7 bases in between. Looked up from germline, CDR1 is LNHDA and CDR2 is SQIVND (reference sequence). The CDR3 is CASSIGSPSNQPQHF. The CDR3 DNA is TGTGCCAGTAGTATAGGGAGTCCTAGCAATCAGCCCCAGCATTTT. Full variable domain (remainder filled in from reference TRBV19 and TRBJ1-5): DGGITQSPKYLFRKEGQNVTLSCEQNLNHDAMYWYRQDPGQGLRLIYYSQIVNDFQKGDIAEGYSVSREKKESFPLTVTSAQKNPTAFYLCASSIGSPSNQPQHFGDGTRLSIL.

This clone is medium-sized. The V call is TRBV9, the J call TRBJ2-7; 9 bases map to TRBD1. J was trimmed by 4 bases and V by 3 bases; bases with no gene match: 5. Germline assignment: CDR1 SGDLS and CDR2 YYNGEE. This CDR3 has 14 amino acids. The CDR3: CASSEGTGLYEQYF. The CDR3 DNA reads TGTGCCAGCAGCGAAGGGACAGGGTTATACGAGCAGTACTTC. The variable domain in full, completed from reference TRBV9 and TRBJ2-7, reads DSGVTQTPKHLITATGQRVTLRCSPRSGDLSVYWYQQSLDQGLQFLIQYYNGEERAKGNILERFSAQQFPDLHSELNLSSLELGDSALYFCASSEGTGLYEQYFGPGTRLTVT.

This chain uses TRBV12-5 with TRBJ2-7; 9 nucleotides match TRBD1. With V trimmed by 6 bases and J by 1 base, 22 bases remained unmatched. This CDR3 has 20 amino acids. Per the germline V gene, CDR1 is LGHNT and CDR2 is FRNRAP. The CDR3 DNA is TGTGCTAGTGGCTTGTTAAGCCGGGACAGGGCCTCTCTCGTTTCCTACGAGCAGTACTTC. This encodes CASGLLSRDRASLVSYEQYF.

Comment on this clone: Sequence at one end of the junction differs from germline and may be a read error. The chain couples TRBV6-1 to TRBJ1-5; D is ambiguous. CDR1 and CDR2 from the germline V gene are MNHNS and SASEGT. This CDR3 region has 14 residues. The CDR3 coding sequence is TGTCCCAGCAGCCCCTCGAGGGTGCATCAGCCCCAGCATTTT. It translates to CPSSPSRVHQPQHF.

The V call is TRBV19, the J call TRBJ2-7; D may correspond to TRBD1 or TRBD2 (5 bases each). Germline V CDR1 and CDR2: LNHDA, SQIVND (reference sequence). Between the trimmed V and J ends, which lost 2 bases and 2 bases, there was a span of 13 bases. The CDR3 has 15 amino acids. CDR3 bases: TGTGCCAGTAGTATACGGGGTGAGGGGACCTACGAGCAGTACTTC. This codes for CASSIRGEGTYEQYF.

Details on this clone: A much larger clone differs by one base, so this may be a read error. This chain uses TRBV19 with TRBJ2-5, with TRBD2 as a possible D gene (6 bases). The CDR3 spans 16 residues. Trimming took 1 base from V and 1 from J, leaving 13 bases between them. Germline values: CDR1 LNHDA, CDR2 SQIVND (reference sequence). The CDR3, as DNA: TGTGCCAGTAGTATAGTTGCGGGGTCCTTCCAAGAGACCCAGTACTTC. As protein: CASSIVAGSFQETQYF.

Relative to its sample, this clone is medium-sized. The chain uses TRBV2 and TRBJ2-7, with 7 bases that match TRBD1. Germline lookup yields CDR1 SNHLY and CDR2 FYNNEI. This CDR3 spans 14 amino acids. The junction had 8 bases not matched to a gene; V was cut back by 5 bases and J by 4 bases. CDR3 DNA: TGTGCCAGCAGTAACGACAGGGTAGAATACGAGCAGTACTTC. Residues: CASSNDRVEYEQYF.

In this sample, this clone is medium-sized. J is TRBJ2-7 and V is TRBV5-1; 8 bases fit TRBD1. This CDR3 spans 15 amino acids. V shed 4 bases and J 5 bases; nucleotides not matched to a gene: 11. CDR1 SGHRS and CDR2 YFSETQ come from the germline V gene. The CDR3 sequence: CASSLGQGGNNEQYF. DNA for the CDR3: TGCGCCAGCAGCCTCGGACAGGGAGGTAACAACGAGCAGTACTTC.

With respect to this clone: A read error may produce the germline difference seen at one junction end. The rearrangement uses TRBV6-5 and TRBJ1-2; D ambiguous. The CDR3 spans 12 residues. Germline CDR1 and CDR2: MNHEY and SVGAGI. The CDR3 loop is CASSSQVYCYTF. The DNA of the CDR3 is TGTGCCAGCAGTTCTCAGGTCTATTGCTACACCTTC.